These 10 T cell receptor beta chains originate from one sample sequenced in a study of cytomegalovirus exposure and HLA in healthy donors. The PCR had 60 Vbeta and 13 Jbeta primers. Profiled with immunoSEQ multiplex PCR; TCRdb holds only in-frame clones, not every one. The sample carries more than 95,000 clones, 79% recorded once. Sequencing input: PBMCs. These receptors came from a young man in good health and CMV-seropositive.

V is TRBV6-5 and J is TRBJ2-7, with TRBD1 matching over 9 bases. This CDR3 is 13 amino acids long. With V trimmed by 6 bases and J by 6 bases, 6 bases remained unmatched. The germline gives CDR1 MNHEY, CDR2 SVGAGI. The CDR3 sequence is CASRSGTGREQYF. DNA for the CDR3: TGTGCCAGCAGATCCGGGACAGGGCGCGAGCAGTACTTC.

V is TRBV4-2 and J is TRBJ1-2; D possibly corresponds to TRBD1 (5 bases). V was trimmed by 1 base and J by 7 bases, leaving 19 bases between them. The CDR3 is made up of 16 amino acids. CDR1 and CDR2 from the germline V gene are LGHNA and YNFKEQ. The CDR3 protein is CASSQGGVGVYSGYTF. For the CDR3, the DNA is TGTGCCAGCAGCCAAGGGGGGGTCGGGGTGTATTCTGGCTACACCTTC.

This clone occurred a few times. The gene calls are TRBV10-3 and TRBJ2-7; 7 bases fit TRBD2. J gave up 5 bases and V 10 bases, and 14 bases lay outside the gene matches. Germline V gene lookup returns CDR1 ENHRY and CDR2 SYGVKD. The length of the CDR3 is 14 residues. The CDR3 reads CATWGEGRAHEQYF. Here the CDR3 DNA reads TGTGCCACCTGGGGGGAGGGGAGGGCCCACGAGCAGTACTTC.

The CDR3 loop is CASSSAGGSYEQYF. The CDR3 DNA sequence: TGTGCCAGCAGCTCAGCGGGGGGATCCTACGAGCAGTACTTC. This chain connects TRBV4-2 to TRBJ2-7; 9 bases match TRBD2. The J segment lost 1 base and the V segment lost 5 bases, leaving 3 bases of the junction unmatched. CDR3 size: 14 residues. Germline CDR1 reads LGHNA; CDR2 reads YNFKEQ.

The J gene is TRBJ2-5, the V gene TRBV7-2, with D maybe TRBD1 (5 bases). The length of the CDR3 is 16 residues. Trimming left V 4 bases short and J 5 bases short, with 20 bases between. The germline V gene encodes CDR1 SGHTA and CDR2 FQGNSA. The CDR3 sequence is CASSSPLGQGDETQYF. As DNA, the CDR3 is TGTGCCAGCAGCTCCCCCTTGGGGCAAGGAGACGAGACCCAGTACTTC. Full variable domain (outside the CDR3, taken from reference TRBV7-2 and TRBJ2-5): GAGVSQSPSNKVTEKGKDVELRCDPISGHTALYWYRQSLGQGLEFLIYFQGNSAPDKSGLPSDRFSAERTGGSVSTLTIQRTQQEDSAVYLCASSSPLGQGDETQYFGPGTRLLVL.

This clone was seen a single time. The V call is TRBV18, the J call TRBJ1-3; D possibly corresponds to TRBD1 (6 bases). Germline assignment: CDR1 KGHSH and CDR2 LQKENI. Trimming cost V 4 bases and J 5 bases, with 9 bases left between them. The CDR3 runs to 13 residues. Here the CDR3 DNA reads TGTGCCAGCTCACGGACAGAAAGAAACACCATATATTTT. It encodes CASSRTERNTIYF.

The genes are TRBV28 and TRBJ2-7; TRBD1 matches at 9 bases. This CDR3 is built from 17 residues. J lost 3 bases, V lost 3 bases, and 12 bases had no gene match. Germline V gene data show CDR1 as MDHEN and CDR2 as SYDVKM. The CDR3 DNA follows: TGTGCCAGCAGTTTTCGGTCAGGGACAGGGCTTTTCTACGAGCAGTACTTC. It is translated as CASSFRSGTGLFYEQYF.

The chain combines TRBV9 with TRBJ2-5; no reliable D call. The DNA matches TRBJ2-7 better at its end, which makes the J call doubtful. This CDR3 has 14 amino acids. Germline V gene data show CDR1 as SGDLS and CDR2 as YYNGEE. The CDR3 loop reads CASSATGSVYEQYF. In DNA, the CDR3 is TGTGCCAGCAGCGCCACCGGGTCTGTCTACGAGCAGTACTTC.

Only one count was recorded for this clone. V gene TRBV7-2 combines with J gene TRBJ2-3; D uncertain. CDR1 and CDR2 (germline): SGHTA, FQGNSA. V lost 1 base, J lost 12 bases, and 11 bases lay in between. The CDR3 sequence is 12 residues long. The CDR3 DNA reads TGTGCCAGCAGCTTAGAGAGTGCAATTCAGTATTTT. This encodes CASSLESAIQYF.

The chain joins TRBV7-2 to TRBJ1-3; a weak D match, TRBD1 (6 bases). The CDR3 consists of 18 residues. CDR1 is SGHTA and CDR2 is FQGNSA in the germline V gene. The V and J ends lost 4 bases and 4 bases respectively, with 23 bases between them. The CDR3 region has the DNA TGTGCCAGCAGCTCTAAATCGACAGGATTTGATTTAGGAAACACCATATATTTT. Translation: CASSSKSTGFDLGNTIYF.